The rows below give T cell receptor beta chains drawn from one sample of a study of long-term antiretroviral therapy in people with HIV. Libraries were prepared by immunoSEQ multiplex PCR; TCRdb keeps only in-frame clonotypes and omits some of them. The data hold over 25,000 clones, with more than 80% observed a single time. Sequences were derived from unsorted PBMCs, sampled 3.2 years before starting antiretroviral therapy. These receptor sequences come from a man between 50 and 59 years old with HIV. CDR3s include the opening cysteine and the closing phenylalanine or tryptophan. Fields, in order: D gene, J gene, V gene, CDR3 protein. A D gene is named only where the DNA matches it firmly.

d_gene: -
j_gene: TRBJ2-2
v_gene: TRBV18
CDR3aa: CASSPGTESVAGELFF

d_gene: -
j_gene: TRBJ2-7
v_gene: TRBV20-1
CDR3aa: CSTTGYEQYF

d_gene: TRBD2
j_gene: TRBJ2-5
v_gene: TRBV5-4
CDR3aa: CAWGPSGEETQYF

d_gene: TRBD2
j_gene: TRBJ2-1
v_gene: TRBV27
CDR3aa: CASSERGVSYNEQFF

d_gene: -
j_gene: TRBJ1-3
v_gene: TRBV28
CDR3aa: CASSLGGQVFSGNTIYF

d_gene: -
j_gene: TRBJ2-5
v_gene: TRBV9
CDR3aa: CASSVDYYQETQYF

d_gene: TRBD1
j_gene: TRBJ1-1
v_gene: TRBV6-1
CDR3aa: CASSERQGWTEAFF

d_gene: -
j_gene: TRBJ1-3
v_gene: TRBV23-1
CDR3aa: CASSQPGPHLSGNTIYF

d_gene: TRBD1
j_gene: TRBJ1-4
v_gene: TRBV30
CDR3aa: CAWSVHRGRGEKLFF

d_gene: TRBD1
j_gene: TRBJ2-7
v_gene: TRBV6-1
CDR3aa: CASVATGLHYEQYF

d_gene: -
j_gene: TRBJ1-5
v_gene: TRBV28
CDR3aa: CASSPYRAGQPQHF

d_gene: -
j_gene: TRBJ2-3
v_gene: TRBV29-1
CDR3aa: CSVDLGTDTQYF

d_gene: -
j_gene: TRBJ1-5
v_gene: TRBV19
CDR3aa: CASSRLAGNSNQPQHF

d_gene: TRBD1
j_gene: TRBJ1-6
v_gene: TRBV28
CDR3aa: CASSPRTGTGFNSPLHF

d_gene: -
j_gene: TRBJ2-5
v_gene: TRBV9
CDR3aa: CASSVVGGTETQYF

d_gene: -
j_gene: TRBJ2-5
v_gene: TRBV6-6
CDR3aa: CASSYSKGETQYF

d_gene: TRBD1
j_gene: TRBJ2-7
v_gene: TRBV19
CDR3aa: CASSFQTGRFYEQYF

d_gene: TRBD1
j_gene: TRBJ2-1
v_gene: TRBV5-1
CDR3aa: CASRNLGGYAYNEQFF

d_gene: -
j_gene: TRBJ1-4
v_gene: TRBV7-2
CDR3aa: CASSLGGLGVGEKLFF

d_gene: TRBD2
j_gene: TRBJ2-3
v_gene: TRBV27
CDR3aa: CASSRTLPGLAPADTQYF

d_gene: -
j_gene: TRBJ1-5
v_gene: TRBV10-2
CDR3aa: CASSVRDQQPQHF

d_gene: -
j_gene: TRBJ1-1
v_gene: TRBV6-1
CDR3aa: CASSYPRGNTEAFF

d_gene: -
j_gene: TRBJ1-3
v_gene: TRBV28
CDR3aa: CASSPGALSGNTIYF

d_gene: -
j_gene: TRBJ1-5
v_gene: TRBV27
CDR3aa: CASSLSRGSFEPQHF

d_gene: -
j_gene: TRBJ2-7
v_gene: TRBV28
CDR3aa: CASSSSGAAYEQYF

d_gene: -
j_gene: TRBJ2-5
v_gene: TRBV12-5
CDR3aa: CASAQNQETQYF

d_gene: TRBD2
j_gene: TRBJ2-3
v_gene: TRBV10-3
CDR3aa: CAISERSGGEGDTQYF

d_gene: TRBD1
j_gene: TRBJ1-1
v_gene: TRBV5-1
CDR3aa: CASSGQGLKTEAFF

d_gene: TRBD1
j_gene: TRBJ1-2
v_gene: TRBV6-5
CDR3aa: CASSMDRAYGYTF

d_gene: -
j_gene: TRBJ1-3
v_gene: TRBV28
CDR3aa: CASRPTGLGNTIYF

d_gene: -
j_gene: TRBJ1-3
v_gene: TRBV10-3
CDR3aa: CAISTGRGNTIYF

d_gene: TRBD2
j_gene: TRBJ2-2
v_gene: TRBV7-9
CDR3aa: CASSLLGQGGTGELFF

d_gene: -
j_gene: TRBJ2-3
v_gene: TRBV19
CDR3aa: CASSIYGADTQYF

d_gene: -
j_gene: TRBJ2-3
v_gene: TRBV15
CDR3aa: CATSRDTDTQYF

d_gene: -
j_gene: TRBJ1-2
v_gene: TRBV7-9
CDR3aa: CASTLLGVGYGYTF

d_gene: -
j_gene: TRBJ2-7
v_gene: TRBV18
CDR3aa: CASSPLKLYEQYF

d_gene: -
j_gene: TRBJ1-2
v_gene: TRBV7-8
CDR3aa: CASSFRIGSGYGYTF

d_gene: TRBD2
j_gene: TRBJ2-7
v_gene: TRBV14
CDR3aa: CASSQTRLATHEQYF

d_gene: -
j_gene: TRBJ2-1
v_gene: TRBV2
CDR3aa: CASSAAQGGGEQFF

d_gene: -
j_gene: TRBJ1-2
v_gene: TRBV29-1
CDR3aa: CSVAGQGYGYTF

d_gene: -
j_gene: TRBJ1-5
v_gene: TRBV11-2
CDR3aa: CASSLEGNGNQPQHF

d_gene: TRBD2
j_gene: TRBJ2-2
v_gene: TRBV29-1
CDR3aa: CSVVRASGNTGELFF

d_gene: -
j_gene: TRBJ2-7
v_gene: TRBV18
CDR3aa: CASSPPTGATYEQYF

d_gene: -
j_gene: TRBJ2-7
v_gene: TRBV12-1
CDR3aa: CASSFRGCEQYF

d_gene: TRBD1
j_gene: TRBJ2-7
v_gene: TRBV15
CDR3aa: CATSRPSFGQGSIYEQYF

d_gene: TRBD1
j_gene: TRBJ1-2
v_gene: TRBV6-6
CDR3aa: CASNRDSDYYGYTF

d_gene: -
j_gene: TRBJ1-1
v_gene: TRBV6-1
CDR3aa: CASRALGMNTEAFF

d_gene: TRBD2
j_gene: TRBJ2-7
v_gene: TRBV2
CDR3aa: CARPGGAYEQYF

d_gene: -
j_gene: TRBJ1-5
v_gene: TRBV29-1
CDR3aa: CSVQLDSNQPQHF

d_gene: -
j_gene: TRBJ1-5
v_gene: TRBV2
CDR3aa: CASSPDSSNQPQHF

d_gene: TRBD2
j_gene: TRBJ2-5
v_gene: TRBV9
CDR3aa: CASSVGGLAGAGETQYF

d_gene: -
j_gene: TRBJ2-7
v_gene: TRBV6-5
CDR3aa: CASSRSYEQYF

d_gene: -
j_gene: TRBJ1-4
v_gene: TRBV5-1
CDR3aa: CASSPIGRTNEKLFF

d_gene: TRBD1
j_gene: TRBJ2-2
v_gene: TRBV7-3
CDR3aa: CASSLLPGQGNTGELFF

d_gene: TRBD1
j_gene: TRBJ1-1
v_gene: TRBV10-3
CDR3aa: CASRRTGTVNTEAFF

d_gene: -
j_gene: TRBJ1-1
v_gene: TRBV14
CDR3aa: CASSLDSYTEAFF

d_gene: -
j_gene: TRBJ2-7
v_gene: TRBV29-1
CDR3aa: CSVAGGGTYEQYF

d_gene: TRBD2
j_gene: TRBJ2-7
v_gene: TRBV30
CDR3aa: CAWLPSGRSISYEQYF